A single sample gave rise to the 11 T cell receptor beta chains below, sequenced in a study of blood T cell repertoires in COVID-19. Only in-frame clones appear in the TCRdb table, and some are missing; sequencing was by immunoSEQ multiplex PCR. The sample shows tens of thousands of clones, approximately 91% of them seen only once. Input material: peripheral blood. Every receptor here comes from a human donor in a cohort sampled during active COVID-19.

The rearrangement links TRBV3-1 (or the pseudogene TRBV3-2) to TRBJ2-5; 11 bases agree with TRBD2. The CDR3 is 16 residues long. V lost 5 bases and J lost 5; bases outside the gene matches: 10. CDR1 and CDR2 (germline): LGHDT, YNNKEL (reference sequence). The CDR3 bases are TGTGCCAGCAGCTCCCCACTAGCGGGGGAGTCGGAGACCCAGTACTTC. Translating it yields CASSSPLAGESETQYF.

The V call is TRBV28, the J call TRBJ2-7; TRBD1 aligns across 8 bases. V lost 2 bases to trimming and J lost 5 bases; unmatched junction nucleotides: 5. CDR1 MDHEN and CDR2 SYDVKM come from the germline V gene. The CDR3 is 14 amino acids. This CDR3 is CASSLQGQVDEQYF. DNA of the CDR3: TGTGCCAGCAGTTTACAGGGACAGGTGGACGAGCAGTACTTC.

The chain has TRBV19 and TRBJ2-5; TRBD1 might be the D (6 bases). Deletions cut 3 bases from V and 1 base from J, with 12 bases between. The germline V gene encodes CDR1 LNHDA and CDR2 SQIVND (reference sequence). The CDR3 has 15 residues. CDR3 nucleotides: TGTGCCAGTAGTATGGGACGACAGGTCCAAGAGACCCAGTACTTC. Translation gives CASSMGRQVQETQYF.

This chain connects TRBV12-3 or TRBV12-4 to TRBJ2-5; 8 bases fit TRBD2. This CDR3 has 13 amino acids. J was trimmed by 5 bases and V by 5 bases; bases with no gene match: 4. The CDR3 is CASSPGLVETQYF. The CDR3 region has the DNA TGTGCCAGCAGTCCGGGACTAGTGGAGACCCAGTACTTC.

This chain connects TRBV5-1 to TRBJ2-7; the match to TRBD1 covers 9 bases. V was clipped by 4 bases and J by 0 bases; unmatched bases: 14. The CDR3 spans 18 residues. Germline CDR1 and CDR2: SGHRS and YFSETQ. The CDR3 coding sequence is TGCGCCAGCAGCCGAAATAAAGGGACAGGGACAAGCTCCTACGAGCAGTACTTC. It is translated as CASSRNKGTGTSSYEQYF.

The gene calls are TRBV6-6 and TRBJ1-1, with 10 positions matching TRBD1. Germline CDR1 MNHNY, CDR2 SVGAGI (reference sequence). Trimming cost V 7 bases and J 2 bases; bases outside gene matches: 4. CDR3 length: 14 amino acids. The CDR3 sequence is CASKVTGGNTEAFF. The DNA of the CDR3 is TGTGCCAGCAAAGTGACAGGGGGCAACACTGAAGCTTTCTTT.

This clone was recorded once. The genes are TRBV5-4 and TRBJ2-6; TRBD2 might be the D (6 bases). V was trimmed by 6 bases and J by 2 bases, leaving 9 bases between them. The germline CDR1 and CDR2 sequences are SGHNT and YYREEE (reference sequence). This CDR3 region has 14 residues. Here the CDR3 DNA reads TGTGCCAGCACCACGGGAGCTGGGGCCAACGTCCTGACTTTC. Translation gives CASTTGAGANVLTF. The whole variable domain, remainder taken from reference TRBV5-4 and TRBJ2-6, is ETGVTQSPTHLIKTRGQQVTLRCSSQSGHNTVSWYQQALGQGPQFIFQYYREEENGRGNFPPRFSGLQFPNYSSELNVNALELDDSALYLCASTTGAGANVLTFGAGSRLTVL.

This clone was counted between two and nine times. A junction boundary mismatches the germline segment, possibly from a read error. The chain recombines TRBV2 with TRBJ2-7; 7 bases line up with TRBD2. Germline V gene data show CDR1 as SNHLY and CDR2 as FYNNEI. The CDR3 is made up of 13 amino acids. The CDR3 bases are TGTGCCAGCAGTTCGACTAGCTCCAACGAGCAGTACTTC. Amino acid sequence: CASSSTSSNEQYF. Full variable domain (remainder filled in from reference TRBV2 and TRBJ2-7): EPEVTQTPSHQVTQMGQEVILRCVPISNHLYFYWYRQILGQKVEFLVSFYNNEISEKSEIFDDQFSVERPDGSNFTLKIRSTKLEDSAMYFCASSSTSSNEQYFGPGTRLTVT.

This sequence joins TRBV7-6 and TRBJ2-5, with 8 positions matching TRBD1. With V trimmed by 4 bases and J by 5 bases, 6 bases remained unmatched. The CDR3 is made up of 14 amino acids. CDR1 is SGHVS and CDR2 is FNYEAQ in the germline V gene. The chain's CDR3 is CASSSTGAVETQYF. CDR3 in DNA: TGTGCCAGCAGCTCGACAGGGGCTGTGGAGACCCAGTACTTC.

The CDR3, as DNA: TGTGCCACCAGTGGCGGGACAGGGGCCGCTAACTATGGCTACACCTTC. It encodes CATSGGTGAANYGYTF. The chain uses TRBV24-1 and TRBJ1-2; TRBD1 matches at 10 bases. The V gene end was trimmed by 5 bases and the J gene end by 0 bases; junction bases not matched to a gene: 5. CDR1 KGHDR and CDR2 SFDVKD come from the germline V gene. The length of the CDR3 is 16 residues.

V gene TRBV4-2 combines with J gene TRBJ2-2, with D perhaps TRBD1 (5 bases). Germline V CDR1 and CDR2: LGHNA, YNFKEQ. The CDR3 runs to 14 residues. Trimming left V 0 bases short and J 8 bases short, with 10 bases between. CDR3 DNA sequence: TGTGCCAGCAGCCAAGACAAGGGGTGGGGGGAGCTGTTTTTT. This translates into CASSQDKGWGELFF.